This TCR beta chain was retrieved from a study of cytomegalovirus exposure and HLA in healthy donors. Assay used: immunoSEQ multiplex PCR; TCRdb lists only in-frame clones, some missing. The top ten clones hold around 4.5% of a sample with some 65,000 clones, roughly 94% of them seen once. Between the trimmed V and J ends, which lost 7 bases and 0 bases, there was a span of 12 bases. CDR1 MNHEY and CDR2 SMNVEV come from the germline V gene (reference sequence). This CDR3 has 14 residues. This TCR came from a young man in good health and CMV-seropositive. The V and J genes are TRBV27 and TRBJ1-1; the D gene is possibly TRBD1 (6 bases). Input material: PBMCs. Here the CDR3 DNA reads TGTGCCAGCACCAAGACAGGCCTGAACACTGAAGCTTTCTTT. Its protein product is CASTKTGLNTEAFF.